This is a list of T cell receptor beta chains from one sample in a study of blood T cell repertoires in COVID-19. TCRdb keeps only in-frame clones here, not all; method: immunoSEQ multiplex PCR. The table has about 110,000 clones, around three quarters seen once. The material sequenced was peripheral blood. These receptors came from a human donor in a cohort sampled during active or convalescent COVID-19. Both conserved end residues are part of each CDR3. A D gene is named only where the DNA matches it firmly. The listing skips clone size in some rows; elsewhere it reads once, few, many or a size class.

abundance: -
d_gene: TRBD1
len: 14
j_gene: TRBJ1-1
v_gene: TRBV11-1
CDR3aa: CASRQGQGNTEAFF
CDR3nt: TGTGCCAGCAGACAAGGACAGGGAAACACTGAAGCTTTCTTT

abundance: -
d_gene: -
len: 13
j_gene: TRBJ2-7
v_gene: TRBV11-1
CDR3aa: CASSRDSDYEQYF
CDR3nt: TGTGCCAGCAGCCGGGACTCAGACTACGAGCAGTACTTC

abundance: -
d_gene: -
len: 12
j_gene: TRBJ1-4
v_gene: TRBV12-3/TRBV12-4
CDR3aa: CASSLWGGKLFF
CDR3nt: TGTGCCAGCAGTTTATGGGGGGGAAAACTGTTTTTT

abundance: -
d_gene: TRBD1
len: 15
j_gene: TRBJ1-3
v_gene: TRBV2
CDR3aa: CASSPPSQGAGTIYF
CDR3nt: TGTGCCAGCAGTCCACCGAGCCAGGGGGCGGGCACCATATATTTT

abundance: many
d_gene: TRBD1
len: 19
j_gene: TRBJ1-5
v_gene: TRBV27
CDR3aa: CASSSTPPTGTRINQPQHF
CDR3nt: TGTGCCAGCAGTTCTACCCCCCCGACAGGGACCAGGATAAATCAGCCCCAGCATTTT

abundance: -
d_gene: TRBD1
len: 13
j_gene: TRBJ2-5
v_gene: TRBV7-7
CDR3aa: CASSRPGQETQYF
CDR3nt: TGTGCTAGCAGCCGGCCGGGACAGGAGACCCAGTACTTC

abundance: -
d_gene: TRBD1
len: 15
j_gene: TRBJ2-2
v_gene: TRBV7-7
CDR3aa: CASSQSDRATGELFF
CDR3nt: TGTGCCAGCAGCCAGTCGGACAGGGCCACCGGGGAGCTGTTTTTT

abundance: -
d_gene: TRBD1
len: 17
j_gene: TRBJ2-7
v_gene: TRBV7-2
CDR3aa: CASSRNLYETGAHEQYF
CDR3nt: TGTGCCAGCAGCCGTAACCTGTACGAGACAGGGGCCCACGAGCAGTACTTC

abundance: -
d_gene: TRBD1
len: 14
j_gene: TRBJ1-2
v_gene: TRBV2
CDR3aa: CASRRDSDNYGYTF
CDR3nt: TGTGCCAGCAGGCGGGACAGTGATAACTATGGCTACACCTTC

abundance: -
d_gene: TRBD1
len: 11
j_gene: TRBJ2-7
v_gene: TRBV29-1
CDR3aa: CSVEENRGRYF
CDR3nt: TGCAGCGTTGAAGAAAACAGGGGAAGGTACTTC

abundance: once
d_gene: -
len: 14
j_gene: TRBJ1-6
v_gene: TRBV5-1
CDR3aa: CASSFGASNSPLHF
CDR3nt: TGCGCCAGCAGCTTTGGGGCCTCGAATTCACCCCTCCACTTT

abundance: -
d_gene: TRBD1
len: 16
j_gene: TRBJ2-7
v_gene: TRBV5-6
CDR3aa: CASSYGTGVLSYEQYF
CDR3nt: TGTGCCAGCAGCTACGGTACAGGGGTCCTCTCCTACGAGCAGTACTTC

abundance: -
d_gene: -
len: 16
j_gene: TRBJ1-3
v_gene: TRBV4-2
CDR3aa: CASSQESSRLGNTIYF
CDR3nt: TGTGCCAGCAGCCAAGAGTCGTCCCGACTTGGAAACACCATATATTTT

abundance: -
d_gene: TRBD1
len: 15
j_gene: TRBJ1-3
v_gene: TRBV4-2
CDR3aa: CASSQTGQATNTIYF
CDR3nt: TGTGCCAGCAGCCAAACCGGACAGGCGACCAACACCATATATTTT

abundance: -
d_gene: TRBD2
len: 15
j_gene: TRBJ2-3
v_gene: TRBV7-9
CDR3aa: CASSFPGLGTDTQYF
CDR3nt: TGTGCCAGCAGCTTCCCGGGACTAGGGACAGATACGCAGTATTTT

abundance: -
d_gene: -
len: 12
j_gene: TRBJ2-7
v_gene: TRBV20-1
CDR3aa: CSASEQSYEQYF
CDR3nt: TGCAGTGCTAGTGAACAGTCCTACGAGCAGTACTTC

abundance: -
d_gene: TRBD2
len: 15
j_gene: TRBJ2-1
v_gene: TRBV29-1
CDR3aa: CSVEDGASGDNEQFF
CDR3nt: TGCAGCGTTGAAGATGGCGCTAGCGGGGACAATGAGCAGTTCTTC

abundance: -
d_gene: TRBD2
len: 16
j_gene: TRBJ2-3
v_gene: TRBV6-2/TRBV6-3
CDR3aa: CASSYGLAGPTDTQYF
CDR3nt: TGTGCCAGCAGTTACGGGCTAGCGGGGCCCACAGATACGCAGTATTTT

abundance: -
d_gene: -
len: 13
j_gene: TRBJ1-1
v_gene: TRBV29-1
CDR3aa: CSGASPRGTEAFF
CDR3nt: TGCAGCGGTGCCAGCCCACGGGGCACTGAAGCTTTCTTT

abundance: -
d_gene: -
len: 15
j_gene: TRBJ1-1
v_gene: TRBV6-2/TRBV6-3
CDR3aa: CASSYSEYRGTEAFF
CDR3nt: TGTGCCAGCAGTTACTCGGAGTATAGGGGCACTGAAGCTTTCTTT

abundance: -
d_gene: -
len: 13
j_gene: TRBJ1-2
v_gene: TRBV12-3/TRBV12-4
CDR3aa: CASSDWGDYGYTF
CDR3nt: TGTGCCAGCAGTGATTGGGGAGACTATGGCTACACCTTC

abundance: -
d_gene: TRBD2
len: 18
j_gene: TRBJ2-3
v_gene: TRBV5-3
CDR3aa: CARPYLAGGLASTDTQYF
CDR3nt: TGTGCCAGGCCCTATCTAGCGGGAGGTCTTGCTAGCACAGATACGCAGTATTTT